The present T cell receptor (beta chain) was sequenced within a study of shared clonotypes between healthy human individuals. The study's findings and limits: Naive subsets typically showed greater estimated richness than memory subsets. Clonotypes shared by all four sorted-subset donors had higher generation probabilities than non-shared clonotypes.

At deep level, the assay was performed. The protocol was immunoSEQ multiplex PCR, while the TCRdb copy is restricted to in-frame clones and leaves out a portion. This sample carries approximately 650,000 clones, 95% to 96% of them seen once, and the ten largest clones take 0.085% to 0.11%. This CDR3 is 15 amino acids long. Germline V gene sequence: CDR1 MNHEY, CDR2 SVGAGI. Trimming removed 0 bases from V and 3 bases from J; junction bases left unmatched: 3. The naive CD8 fraction comprised CD45RO-negative cells positively selected for CCR7 and excluded terminally differentiated effector memory CD45RA+ cells. All participating donors were Caucasian adults from Nashville, Tennessee. Regarding this clone: The target antigen is unknown. Other DNA sequences within the sample encode an identical CDR3.

This clonotype was obtained from a woman in her twenties or thirties in good health. The sample was naive CD8+ T cells sorted from blood. This chain joins TRBV6-5 and TRBJ2-7; TRBD2 agrees at 9 bases. The CDR3 sequence: CASSYSSSGSYEQYF. CDR3 DNA sequence: TGTGCCAGCAGTTACTCGAGTAGCGGGAGCTACGAGCAGTACTTC.